The 2 T cell receptor beta chains below come from one sample, sequenced in a study of radiation and T cells in renal cell carcinoma. This table comes from immunoSEQ multiplex PCR, and its TCRdb copy is limited to in-frame clones, with some not included. This sample carries 150,000 to 200,000 clones, about 85% of them seen once, and the ten largest clones take around 10%. The time point here: blood 4 weeks post-SBRT, at nephrectomy. Treatment noted: 15 Gy SBRT to primary tumor, nephrectomy 4 weeks later. The material was blood, obtained from a patient whose treatment included radiotherapy and nephrectomy. These receptors came from a woman aged 50 to 60 with renal cell carcinoma.

The chain's CDR3 is CASSPGTGNEKLFF. CDR3 DNA: TGTGCCAGCTCGCCCGGGACAGGGAATGAAAAACTGTTTTTT. The chain links TRBV18 to TRBJ1-4; 9 bases are shared with TRBD1. Losses at the gene ends were 6 bases for V and 5 bases for J; bases not matched to a gene: 4. This CDR3 contains 14 residues. The germline CDR1 and CDR2 sequences are KGHSH and LQKENI.

This clone was counted a few times. The V call is TRBV2, the J call TRBJ1-5; D is possibly TRBD1 (6 bases). V dropped 2 bases and J dropped 6 bases, with 14 bases sitting between them. Germline values: CDR1 SNHLY, CDR2 FYNNEI. The CDR3 spans 15 residues. The CDR3 sequence is CASSERSGVTQPQHF. CDR3 nucleotides: TGTGCCAGCAGTGAACGCTCAGGGGTTACTCAGCCCCAGCATTTT.